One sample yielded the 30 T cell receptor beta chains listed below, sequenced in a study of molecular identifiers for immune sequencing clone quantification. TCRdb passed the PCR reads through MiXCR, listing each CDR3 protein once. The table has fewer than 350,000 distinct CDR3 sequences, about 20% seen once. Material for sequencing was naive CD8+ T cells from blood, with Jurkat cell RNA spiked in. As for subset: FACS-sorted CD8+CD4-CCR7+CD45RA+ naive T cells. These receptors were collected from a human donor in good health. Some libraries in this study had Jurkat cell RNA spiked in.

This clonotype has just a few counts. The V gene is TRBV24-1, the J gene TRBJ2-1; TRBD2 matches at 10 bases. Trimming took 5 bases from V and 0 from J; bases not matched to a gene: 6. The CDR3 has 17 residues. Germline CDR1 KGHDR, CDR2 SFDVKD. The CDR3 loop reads CATSAIASGSSYNEQFF. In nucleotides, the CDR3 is TGTGCCACCAGTGCTATAGCTAGCGGGAGCTCCTACAATGAGCAGTTCTTC.

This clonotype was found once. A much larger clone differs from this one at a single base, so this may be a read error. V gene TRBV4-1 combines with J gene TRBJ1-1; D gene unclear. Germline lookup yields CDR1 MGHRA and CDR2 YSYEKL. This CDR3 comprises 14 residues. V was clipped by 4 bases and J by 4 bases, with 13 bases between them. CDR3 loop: CASSRSRGGTEAFF. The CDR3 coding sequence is TGCGCCAGCAGCCGTTCACGGGGAGGCACTGAAGCTTTCTTT.

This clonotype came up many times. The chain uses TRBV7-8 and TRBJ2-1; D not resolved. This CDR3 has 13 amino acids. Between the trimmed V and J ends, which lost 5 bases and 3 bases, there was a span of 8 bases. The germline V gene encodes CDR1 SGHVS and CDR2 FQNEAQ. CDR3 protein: CASSPTGYNEQFF. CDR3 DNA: TGTGCCAGCAGCCCGACCGGCTACAATGAGCAGTTCTTC.

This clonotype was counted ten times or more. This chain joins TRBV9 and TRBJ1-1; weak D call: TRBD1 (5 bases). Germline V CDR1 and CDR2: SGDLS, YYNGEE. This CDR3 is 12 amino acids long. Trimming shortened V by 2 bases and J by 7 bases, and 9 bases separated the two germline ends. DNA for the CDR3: TGTGCCAGCAGCGTTGGGGGGGGTGAAGCTTTCTTT. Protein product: CASSVGGGEAFF. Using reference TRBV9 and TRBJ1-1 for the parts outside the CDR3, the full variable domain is DSGVTQTPKHLITATGQRVTLRCSPRSGDLSVYWYQQSLDQGLQFLIQYYNGEERAKGNILERFSAQQFPDLHSELNLSSLELGDSALYFCASSVGGGEAFFGQGTRLTVV.

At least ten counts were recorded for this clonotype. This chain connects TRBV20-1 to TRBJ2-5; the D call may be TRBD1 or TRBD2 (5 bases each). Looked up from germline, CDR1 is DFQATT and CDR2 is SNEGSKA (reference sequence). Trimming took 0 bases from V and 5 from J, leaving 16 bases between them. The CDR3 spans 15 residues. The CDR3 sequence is CSARDLGGVEETQYF. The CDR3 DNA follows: TGCAGTGCTAGAGATCTTGGGGGAGTGGAGGAGACCCAGTACTTC.

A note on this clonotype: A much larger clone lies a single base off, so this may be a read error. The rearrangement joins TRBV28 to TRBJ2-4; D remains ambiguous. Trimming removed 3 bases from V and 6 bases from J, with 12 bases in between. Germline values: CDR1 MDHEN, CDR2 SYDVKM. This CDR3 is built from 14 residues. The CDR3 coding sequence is TGTGCCAGCAGTTTCGGGTTGGGCGGAAACATTCAGTACTTC. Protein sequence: CASSFGLGGNIQYF. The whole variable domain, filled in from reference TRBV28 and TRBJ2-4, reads DVKVTQSSRYLVKRTGEKVFLECVQDMDHENMFWYRQDPGLGLRLIYFSYDVKMKEKGDIPEGYSVSREKKERFSLILESASTNQTSMYLCASSFGLGGNIQYFGAGTRLSVL.

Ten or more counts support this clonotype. CDR3 protein: CASSVDGGHQNTEAFF. The CDR3 nucleotides read TGTGCCAGCAGCGTAGACGGAGGGCATCAGAACACTGAAGCTTTCTTT. The chain uses TRBV9 and TRBJ1-1, with D uncertain. Germline CDR1 and CDR2: SGDLS and YYNGEE. V gave up 0 bases and J gave up 1 base, with 13 bases separating them. The CDR3 is made up of 16 amino acids.

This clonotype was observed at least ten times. The CDR3 sequence: CASSPTSGPYNEQFF. The CDR3 DNA is TGTGCCAGCAGCCCGACTAGCGGTCCTTACAATGAGCAGTTCTTC. V is TRBV13 and J is TRBJ2-1, with 9 bases fitting TRBD2. V gave up 5 bases and J gave up 4 bases; unmatched junction bases: 6. The CDR3 extends over 15 amino acids. Germline V lookup: CDR1 PRHDT, CDR2 FYEKMQ (reference sequence).

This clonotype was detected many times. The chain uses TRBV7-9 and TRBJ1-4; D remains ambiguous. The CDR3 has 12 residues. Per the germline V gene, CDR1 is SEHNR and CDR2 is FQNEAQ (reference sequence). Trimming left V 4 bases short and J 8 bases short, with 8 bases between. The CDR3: CASSYTGEKLFF. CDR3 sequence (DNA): TGTGCCAGCAGCTATACCGGGGAAAAACTGTTTTTT.

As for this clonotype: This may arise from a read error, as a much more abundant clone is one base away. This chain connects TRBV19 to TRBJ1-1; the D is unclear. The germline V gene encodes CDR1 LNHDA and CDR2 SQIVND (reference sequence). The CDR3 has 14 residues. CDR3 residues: CASSMAGLRTEALF. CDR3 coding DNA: TGTGCCAGTAGTATGGCCGGGTTAAGGACTGAAGCTCTCTTT.

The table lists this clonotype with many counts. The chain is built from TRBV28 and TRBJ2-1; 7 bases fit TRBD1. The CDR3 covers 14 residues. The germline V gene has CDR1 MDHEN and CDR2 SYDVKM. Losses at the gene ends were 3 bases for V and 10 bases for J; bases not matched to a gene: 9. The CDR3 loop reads CASSFRGPRNEQFF. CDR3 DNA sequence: TGTGCCAGCAGTTTTAGGGGGCCGAGGAACGAGCAGTTCTTC.

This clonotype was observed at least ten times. DNA for the CDR3: TGTGCCAGCAGTGAATACCGAGGGGGTGGTTCGCTCGAGCAGTACTTC. Its translation is CASSEYRGGGSLEQYF. This sequence joins TRBV25-1 and TRBJ2-7; perhaps TRBD1 as D (6 bases). Trimming removed 0 bases at V and 6 bases at J, with 18 bases between. In germline, CDR1 is MGHDK, CDR2 SYGVNS. There are 16 residues in the CDR3.

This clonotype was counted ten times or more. In DNA, the CDR3 is TGTGCCAGCAGCCAAGAATTGGGACAGATACTCACTGAAGCTTTCTTT. It codes for CASSQELGQILTEAFF. The gene calls are TRBV14 and TRBJ1-1; 7 bases match TRBD1. CDR1 SGHDN and CDR2 FVKESK come from the germline V gene. The V segment lost 0 bases and the J segment 4 bases; nucleotides outside the gene matches: 8. This CDR3 has 16 amino acids.

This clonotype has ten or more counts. CDR3 protein: CASSLMVSSRGPNTEAFF. Here the CDR3 DNA reads TGTGCCAGCAGCCTTATGGTTTCTTCCAGGGGGCCCAACACTGAAGCTTTCTTT. This rearrangement joins TRBV7-6 to TRBJ1-1; 8 nucleotides agree with TRBD1. The CDR3 is 18 amino acids. Germline lookup yields CDR1 SGHVS and CDR2 FNYEAQ. V was pared by 5 bases and J by 2 bases, with 16 bases of the junction left unmatched.

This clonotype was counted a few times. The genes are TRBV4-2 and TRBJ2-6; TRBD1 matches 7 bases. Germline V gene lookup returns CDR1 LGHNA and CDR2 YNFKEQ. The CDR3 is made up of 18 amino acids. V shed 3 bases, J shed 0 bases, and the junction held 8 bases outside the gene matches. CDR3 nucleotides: TGTGCCAGCAGCCATAAGACAGGGTTCAACTCTGGGGCCAACGTCCTGACTTTC. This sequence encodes CASSHKTGFNSGANVLTF.

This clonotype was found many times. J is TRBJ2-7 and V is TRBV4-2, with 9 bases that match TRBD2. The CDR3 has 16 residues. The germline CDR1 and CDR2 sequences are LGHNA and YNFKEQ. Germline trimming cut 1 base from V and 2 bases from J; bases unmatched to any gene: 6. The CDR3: CASSQVTSGPTYEQYF. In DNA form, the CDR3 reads TGTGCCAGCAGCCAAGTCACTAGCGGGCCCACCTACGAGCAGTACTTC.

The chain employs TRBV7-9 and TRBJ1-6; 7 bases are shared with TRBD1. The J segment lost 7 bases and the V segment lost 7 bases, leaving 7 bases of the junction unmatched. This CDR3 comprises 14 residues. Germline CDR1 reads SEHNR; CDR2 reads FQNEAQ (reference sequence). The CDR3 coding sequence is TGTGCCAGCACCTTGGGACAGCGAAATTCACCCCTCCACTTT. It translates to CASTLGQRNSPLHF.

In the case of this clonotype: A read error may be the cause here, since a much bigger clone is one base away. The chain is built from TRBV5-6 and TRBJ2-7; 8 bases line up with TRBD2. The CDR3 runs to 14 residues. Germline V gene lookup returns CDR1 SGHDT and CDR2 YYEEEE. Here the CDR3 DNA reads TGTGCCGGCAGCCTCTTAAGCGGGAGCCACGAGCAGTACTTC. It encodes CAGSLLSGSHEQYF.

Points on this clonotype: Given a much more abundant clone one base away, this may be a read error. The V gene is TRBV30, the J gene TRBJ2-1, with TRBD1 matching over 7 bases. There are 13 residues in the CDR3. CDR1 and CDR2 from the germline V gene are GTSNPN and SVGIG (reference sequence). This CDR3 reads CACQQGSYSEQFF. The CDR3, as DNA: TGTGCCTGCCAACAGGGGTCCTACAGTGAGCAGTTCTTC. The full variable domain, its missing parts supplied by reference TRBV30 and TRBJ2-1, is SQTIHQWPATLVQPVGSPLSLECTVEGTSNPNLYWYRQAAGRGLQLLFYSVGIGQISSEVPQNLSASRPQDRQFILSSKKLLLSDSGFYLCACQQGSYSEQFFGPGTRLTVL.

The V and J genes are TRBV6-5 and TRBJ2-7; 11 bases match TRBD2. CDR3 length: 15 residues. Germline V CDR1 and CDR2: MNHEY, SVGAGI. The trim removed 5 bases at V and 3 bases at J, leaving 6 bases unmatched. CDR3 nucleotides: TGTGCCAGCAGTACTATAGCGGGGGGGTTCTACGAGCAGTACTTC. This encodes CASSTIAGGFYEQYF.

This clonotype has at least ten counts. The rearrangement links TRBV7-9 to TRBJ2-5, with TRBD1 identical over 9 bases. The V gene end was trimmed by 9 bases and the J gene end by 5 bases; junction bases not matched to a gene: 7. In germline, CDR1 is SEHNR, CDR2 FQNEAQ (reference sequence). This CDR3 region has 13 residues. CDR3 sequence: CASRGQGGETQYF. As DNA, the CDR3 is TGTGCCAGTAGGGGACAGGGCGGCGAGACCCAGTACTTC.

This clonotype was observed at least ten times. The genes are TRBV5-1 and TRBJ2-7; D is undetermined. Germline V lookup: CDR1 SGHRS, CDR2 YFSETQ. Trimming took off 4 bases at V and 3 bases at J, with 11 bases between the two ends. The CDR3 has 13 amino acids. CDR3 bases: TGCGCCAGCAGCGTAGGCCCTTACTACGAGCAGTACTTC. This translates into CASSVGPYYEQYF. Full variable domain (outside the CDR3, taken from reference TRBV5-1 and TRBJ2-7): KAGVTQTPRYLIKTRGQQVTLSCSPISGHRSVSWYQQTPGQGLQFLFEYFSETQRNKGNFPGRFSGRQFSNSRSEMNVSTLELGDSALYLCASSVGPYYEQYFGPGTRLTVT.

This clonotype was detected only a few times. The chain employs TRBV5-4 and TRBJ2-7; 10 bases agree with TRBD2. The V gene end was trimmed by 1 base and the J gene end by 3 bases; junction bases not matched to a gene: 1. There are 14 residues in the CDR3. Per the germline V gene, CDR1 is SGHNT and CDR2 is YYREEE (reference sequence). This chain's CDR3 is CASSLTSGDYEQYF. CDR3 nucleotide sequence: TGTGCCAGCAGCTTGACTAGCGGGGACTACGAGCAGTACTTC.

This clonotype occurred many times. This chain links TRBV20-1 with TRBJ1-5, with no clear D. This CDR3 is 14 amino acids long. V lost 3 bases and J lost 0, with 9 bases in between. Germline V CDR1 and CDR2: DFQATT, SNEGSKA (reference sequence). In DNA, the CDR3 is TGCAGTGCTAGTTTACTGAATAGCAATCAGCCCCAGCATTTT. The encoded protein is CSASLLNSNQPQHF.

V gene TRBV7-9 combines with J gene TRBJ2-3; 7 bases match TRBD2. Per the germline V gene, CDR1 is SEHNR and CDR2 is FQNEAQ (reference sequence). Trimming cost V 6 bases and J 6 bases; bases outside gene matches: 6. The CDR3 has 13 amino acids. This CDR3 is CASRSGLEDTQYF. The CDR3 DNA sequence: TGTGCCAGCAGATCCGGACTAGAGGATACGCAGTATTTT.

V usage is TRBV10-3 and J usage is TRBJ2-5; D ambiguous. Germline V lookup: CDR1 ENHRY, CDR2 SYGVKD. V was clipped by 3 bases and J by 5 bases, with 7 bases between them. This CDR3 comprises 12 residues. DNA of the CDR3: TGTGCCATCAGTGAAATGAGGGAGACCCAGTACTTC. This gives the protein CAISEMRETQYF.

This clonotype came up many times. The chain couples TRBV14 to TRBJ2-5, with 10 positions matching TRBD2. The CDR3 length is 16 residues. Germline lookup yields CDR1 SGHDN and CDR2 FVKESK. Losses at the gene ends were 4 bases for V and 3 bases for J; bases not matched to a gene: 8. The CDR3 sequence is CASSLRTSGLEETQYF. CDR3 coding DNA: TGTGCCAGCAGCCTCAGGACTAGCGGCCTGGAAGAGACCCAGTACTTC.

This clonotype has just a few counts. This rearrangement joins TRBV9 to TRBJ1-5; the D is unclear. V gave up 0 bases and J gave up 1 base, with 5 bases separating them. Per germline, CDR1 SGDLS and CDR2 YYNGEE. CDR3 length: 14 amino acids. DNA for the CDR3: TGTGCCAGCAGCGTAGGAGGGAGCAATCAGCCCCAGCATTTT. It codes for CASSVGGSNQPQHF.

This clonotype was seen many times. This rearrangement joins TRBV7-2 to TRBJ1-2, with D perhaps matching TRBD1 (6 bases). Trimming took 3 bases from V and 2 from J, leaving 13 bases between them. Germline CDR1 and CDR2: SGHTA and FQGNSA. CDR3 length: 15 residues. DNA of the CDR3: TGTGCCAGCAGCTTGGACAGTCTTTTAAACTATGGCTACACCTTC. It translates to CASSLDSLLNYGYTF.

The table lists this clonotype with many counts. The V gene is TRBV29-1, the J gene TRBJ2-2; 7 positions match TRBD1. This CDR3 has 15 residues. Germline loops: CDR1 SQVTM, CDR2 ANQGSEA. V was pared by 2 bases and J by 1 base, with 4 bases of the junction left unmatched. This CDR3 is CSVEKGAGNTGELFF. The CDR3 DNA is TGCAGCGTTGAAAAGGGGGCCGGGAACACCGGGGAGCTGTTTTTT.